Shown below are 19 T cell receptor beta chains from a single sample sequenced in a study of radiotherapy plus CTLA-4 blockade in lung cancer. The repertoire was sequenced with immunoSEQ multiplex PCR; TCRdb's copy has only in-frame clones and lacks some. Of roughly 39,000 clones in the sample, about three quarters are singletons; the top ten hold 8.9%. The material was peripheral blood, obtained from a patient treated with radiotherapy plus ipilimumab. The receptors here all came from a human donor with non-small cell lung cancer who had stable disease on radiotherapy plus ipilimumab.

The chain recombines TRBV30 with TRBJ2-7, with D tentatively TRBD1 (6 bases). Between the trimmed V and J ends, which lost 1 base and 0 bases, there was a span of 13 bases. Germline assignment: CDR1 GTSNPN and CDR2 SVGIG (reference sequence). This CDR3 is 15 amino acids long. Here the CDR3 reads CAWSAIGQFSYEQYF. The DNA for the CDR3 is TGTGCCTGGAGTGCAATTGGACAGTTCTCCTACGAGCAGTACTTC.

The CDR3 DNA reads as TGTGCCAGCAGTGAAAGGAACTATGGCTACACCTTC. Its protein product is CASSERNYGYTF. The V call is TRBV6-5, the J call TRBJ1-2; D uncertain. Trimming shortened V by 5 bases and J by 2 bases, and 6 bases separated the two germline ends. The CDR3 totals 12 residues. Looked up from germline, CDR1 is MNHEY and CDR2 is SVGAGI.

The table lists this clone with a few counts. This sequence joins TRBV25-1 and TRBJ1-1; 9 bases agree with TRBD1. CDR1 and CDR2 (germline): MGHDK, SYGVNS. The CDR3 runs 13 residues. Trimming removed 9 bases from V and 8 bases from J; junction bases left unmatched: 10. The CDR3: CASLGQGIGEAFF. The DNA for the CDR3 is TGTGCCAGTTTAGGACAGGGGATAGGAGAAGCTTTCTTT. Drawing the rest from reference TRBV25-1 and TRBJ1-1, the complete variable domain is EADIYQTPRYLVIGTGKKITLECSQTMGHDKMYWYQQDPGMELHLIHYSYGVNSTEKGDLSSESTVSRIRTEHFPLTLESARPSHTSQYLCASLGQGIGEAFFGQGTRLTVV.

The rearrangement uses TRBV2 and TRBJ1-6; D is uncertain. The CDR3 is made up of 12 amino acids. The V and J ends lost 6 bases and 17 bases respectively, with 17 bases between them. Germline CDR1 and CDR2: SNHLY and FYNNEI. CDR3 DNA sequence: TGTGCCAGCAGCCTACTTCCGACATTTGTCCACTTT. Translation: CASSLLPTFVHF.

V usage is TRBV9 and J usage is TRBJ1-2, with 7 bases lining up with TRBD1. After removal of 3 bases from V and 4 bases from J, the junction contained 9 bases not matched to a gene. CDR1 SGDLS and CDR2 YYNGEE come from the germline V gene. This CDR3 is 15 amino acids long. The CDR3 sequence: CASSGGQTYGYGYTF. In DNA form, the CDR3 reads TGTGCCAGCAGCGGGGGACAGACTTACGGCTATGGCTACACCTTC.

This chain links TRBV6-9 with TRBJ2-2, with TRBD1 matching 7 bases. Germline trimming cut 5 bases from V and 3 bases from J; bases unmatched to any gene: 6. Germline-derived CDR1 and CDR2 are MNHGY and SVAAGI. CDR3 length equals 15 residues. CDR3 in DNA: TGTGCCAGCAGTAAACGGACAGGTTACACCGGGGAGCTGTTTTTT. It specifies CASSKRTGYTGELFF.

This rearrangement joins TRBV20-1 to TRBJ1-1; a weak D match, TRBD1 (6 bases). This CDR3 is built from 11 residues. Per the germline V gene, CDR1 is DFQATT and CDR2 is SNEGSKA (reference sequence). V lost 3 bases to trimming and J lost 5 bases, with 7 bases between them. The chain's CDR3 is CSASQGTEAFF. CDR3 bases: TGCAGTGCTAGCCAGGGGACTGAAGCTTTCTTT.

This rearrangement joins TRBV6-6 to TRBJ1-5; D is possibly TRBD1 (5 bases). V was clipped by 3 bases and J by 4 bases, with 16 bases between them. The germline CDR1 and CDR2 sequences are MNHNY and SVGAGI (reference sequence). The CDR3 totals 16 residues. The CDR3 reads CASSYSGGRKNQPQHF. The CDR3 DNA sequence: TGTGCCAGCAGTTATTCTGGGGGACGTAAAAATCAGCCCCAGCATTTT.

The chain employs TRBV19 and TRBJ1-2; D is perhaps TRBD1 (6 bases). CDR1 and CDR2 (germline): LNHDA, SQIVND (reference sequence). This CDR3 spans 13 amino acids. V lost 5 bases to trimming and J lost 8 bases, with 15 bases between them. The CDR3 DNA is TGTGCCAGTAGTTCCCGGGGCCAGGGGGGCTACACCTTC. Amino acid sequence: CASSSRGQGGYTF. Full variable domain (remainder filled in from reference TRBV19 and TRBJ1-2): DGGITQSPKYLFRKEGQNVTLSCEQNLNHDAMYWYRQDPGQGLRLIYYSQIVNDFQKGDIAEGYSVSREKKESFPLTVTSAQKNPTAFYLCASSSRGQGGYTFGSGTRLTVV.

This rearrangement joins TRBV7-8 to TRBJ2-7; 7 bases agree with TRBD2. CDR1 and CDR2 (germline): SGHVS, FQNEAQ. The CDR3 spans 12 residues. Trimming cost V 1 base and J 6 bases; bases outside gene matches: 0. CDR3 nucleotides: TGTGCCAGCAGCTTAGGCGGGGGCGAGCAGTACGTC. Translating it yields CASSLGGGEQYV.

This clone was picked up a small number of times. CDR3 DNA sequence: TGTGCCAGCAGCCCCCAGACAGGAGATACGCAGTATTTT. Translating gives CASSPQTGDTQYF. The chain combines TRBV7-3 with TRBJ2-3, with D possibly being TRBD1 (6 bases). Trimming took 5 bases from V and 5 from J, leaving 11 bases between them. The CDR3 is made up of 13 amino acids. Germline CDR1 reads SGHTA; CDR2 reads FQGTGA.

On this clone: One end of the junction fails to match germline, which may point to a read error. This chain connects TRBV10-3 to TRBJ1-3, with TRBD1 identical over 9 bases. This CDR3 spans 12 amino acids. Per the germline V gene, CDR1 is ENHRY and CDR2 is SYGVKD. For the CDR3, the DNA is TGTGCCATCAGTGAGCCTCCCGGGACAGGGTTTTTT. This gives the protein CAISEPPGTGFF.

Comment on this clone: Other DNA sequences within the sample encode an identical CDR3. This chain uses TRBV2 with TRBJ1-1; D is undetermined. The CDR3 has 13 residues. V lost 4 bases to trimming and J lost 1 base, with 7 bases between them. Looked up from germline, CDR1 is SNHLY and CDR2 is FYNNEI. The CDR3 DNA reads TGTGCCAGCAGTGGATCAGGGAACACTGAAGCTTTCTTT. This gives the protein CASSGSGNTEAFF.

The gene calls are TRBV6-5 and TRBJ1-2, with 7 nucleotides matching TRBD1. This CDR3 contains 16 residues. Germline V CDR1 and CDR2: MNHEY, SVGAGI. V lost 3 bases and J lost 5; bases outside the gene matches: 12. DNA of the CDR3: TGTGCCAGCAGTTATTCAGGTTGGGGACAGACATATGGCTACACCTTC. It encodes CASSYSGWGQTYGYTF.

DNA of the CDR3: TGTGCCAGCAGTTCTGGGACAGGGTACTACGAGCAGTACGTC. Translation: CASSSGTGYYEQYV. The chain is built from TRBV28 and TRBJ2-7; 9 positions match TRBD1. Germline V gene sequence: CDR1 MDHEN, CDR2 SYDVKM. The V gene end was trimmed by 4 bases and the J gene end by 3 bases; junction bases not matched to a gene: 4. This CDR3 has 14 amino acids.

J is TRBJ2-3 and V is TRBV7-7; possibly TRBD2 for D (5 bases). The germline V gene has CDR1 SSHAT and CDR2 FNYEAQ (reference sequence). The V end was cut by 8 bases, the J end by 4 bases, with 16 bases between. This CDR3 spans 14 amino acids. CDR3: CASSRLERADTQYF. The DNA for the CDR3 is TGTGCCAGCTCCCGCTTGGAGAGGGCAGATACGCAGTATTTT.

This clone has only one observation. The rearrangement uses TRBV30 and TRBJ2-3, with 14 positions matching TRBD2. Trimming took 7 bases from V and 7 from J; bases not matched to a gene: 16. This CDR3 has 17 amino acids. CDR1 GTSNPN and CDR2 SVGIG come from the germline V gene (reference sequence). The CDR3 loop reads CASSPTTSGGAFYTQYF. In DNA, the CDR3 is TGTGCCTCCTCACCCACGACTAGCGGGGGGGCCTTCTATACGCAGTATTTT.

This rearrangement joins TRBV6-5 to TRBJ1-1, with D perhaps matching TRBD1 (5 bases). The CDR3 contains 11 residues. Germline CDR1 is MNHEY and CDR2 is SVGAGI. Trimming cost V 2 bases and J 12 bases, with 10 bases left between them. The CDR3 bases are TGTGCCAGCAGTTACAGGGGTGGAACTTTCTTT. It encodes CASSYRGGTFF.

This clone counts as medium-sized (0.01 to 0.1%). Compared with germline, one end of the junction differs, possibly owing to a read error. The chain carries TRBV27 and TRBJ1-1; 9 nucleotides align to TRBD1. This CDR3 contains 13 residues. The germline V gene has CDR1 MNHEY and CDR2 SMNVEV (reference sequence). CDR3 sequence reads: CATSFSGTGRAFF. The CDR3 nucleotides read TGTGCCACCAGTTTCTCGGGGACAGGGCGCGCTTTCTTT.